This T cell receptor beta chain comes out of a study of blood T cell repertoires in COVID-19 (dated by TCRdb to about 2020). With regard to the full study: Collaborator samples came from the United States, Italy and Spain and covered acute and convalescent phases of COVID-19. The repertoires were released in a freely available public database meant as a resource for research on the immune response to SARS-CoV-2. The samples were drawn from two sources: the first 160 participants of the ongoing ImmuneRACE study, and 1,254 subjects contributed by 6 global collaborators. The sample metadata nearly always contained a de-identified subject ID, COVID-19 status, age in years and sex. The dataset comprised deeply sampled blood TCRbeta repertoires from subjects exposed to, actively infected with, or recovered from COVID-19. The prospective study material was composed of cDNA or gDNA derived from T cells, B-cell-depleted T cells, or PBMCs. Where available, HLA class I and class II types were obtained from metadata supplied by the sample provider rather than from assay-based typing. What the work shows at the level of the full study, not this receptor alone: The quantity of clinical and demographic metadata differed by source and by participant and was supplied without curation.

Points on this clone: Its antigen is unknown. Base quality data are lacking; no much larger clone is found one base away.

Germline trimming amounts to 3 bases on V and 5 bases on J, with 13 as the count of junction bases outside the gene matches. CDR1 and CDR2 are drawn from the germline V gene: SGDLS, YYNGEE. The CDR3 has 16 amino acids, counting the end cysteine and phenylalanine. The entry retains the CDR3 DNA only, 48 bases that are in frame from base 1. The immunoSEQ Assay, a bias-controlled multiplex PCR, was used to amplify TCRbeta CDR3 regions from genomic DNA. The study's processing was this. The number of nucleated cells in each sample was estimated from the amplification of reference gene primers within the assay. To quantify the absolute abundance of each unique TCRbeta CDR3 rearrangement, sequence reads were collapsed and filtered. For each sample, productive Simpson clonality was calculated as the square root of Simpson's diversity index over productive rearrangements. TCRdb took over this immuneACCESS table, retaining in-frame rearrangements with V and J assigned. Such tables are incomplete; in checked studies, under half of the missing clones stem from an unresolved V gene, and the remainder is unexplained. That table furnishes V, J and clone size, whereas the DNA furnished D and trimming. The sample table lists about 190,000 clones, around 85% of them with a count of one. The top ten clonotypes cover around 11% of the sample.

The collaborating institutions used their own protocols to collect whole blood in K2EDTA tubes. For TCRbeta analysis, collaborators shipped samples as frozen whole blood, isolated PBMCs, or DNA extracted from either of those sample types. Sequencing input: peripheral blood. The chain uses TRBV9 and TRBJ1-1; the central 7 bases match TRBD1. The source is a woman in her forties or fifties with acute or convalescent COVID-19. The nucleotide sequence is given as TGTGCCAGCAGCGACCTGAGGAAGGGGGCAAGGACTGAAGCTTTCTTT. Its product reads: CASSDLRKGARTEAFF.